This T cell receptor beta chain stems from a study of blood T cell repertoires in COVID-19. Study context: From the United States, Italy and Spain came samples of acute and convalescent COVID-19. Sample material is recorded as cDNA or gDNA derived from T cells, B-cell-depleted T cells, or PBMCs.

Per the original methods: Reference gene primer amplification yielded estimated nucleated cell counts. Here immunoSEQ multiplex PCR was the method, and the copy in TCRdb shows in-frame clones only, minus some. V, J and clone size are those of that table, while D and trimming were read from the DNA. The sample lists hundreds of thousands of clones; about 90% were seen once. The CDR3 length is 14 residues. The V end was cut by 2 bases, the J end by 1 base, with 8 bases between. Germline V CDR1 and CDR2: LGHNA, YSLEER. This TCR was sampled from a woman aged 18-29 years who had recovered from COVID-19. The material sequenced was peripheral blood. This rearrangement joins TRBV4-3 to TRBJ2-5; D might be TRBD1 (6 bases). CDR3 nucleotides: TGCGCCAGCAGCCAAACGACAGGCCAAGAGACCCAGTACTTC. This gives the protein CASSQTTGQETQYF.